The sequence of this T cell receptor (beta chain) was determined in a study of CD8 T cells in ankylosing spondylitis. Trimming shortened V by 4 bases and J by 9 bases, and 25 bases separated the two germline ends. The germline CDR1 and CDR2 sequences are ENHRY and SYGVKD. CDR3 size: 17 residues. The sample holds a few counts of this clonotype. Antigen unknown. Quantitative 5'-RACE with molecular barcodes generated TCR beta libraries. TCRdb re-called the 5' RACE reads through MiXCR, storing one row per CDR3 protein. Of fewer than 650,000 distinct CDR3 sequences in the sample, roughly 13% were seen once. Findings of the study overall: Earlier literature documents some of the motif variants in reactive arthritis synovial fluid and blood. The clones that were linked to disease were reported to be significantly enriched in matched synovial fluid samples from ankylosing spondylitis patients. Seemingly distinctive of ankylosing spondylitis blood was a TCR beta motif formed by eight highly homologous variants.

The sequence was obtained from a male donor with ankylosing spondylitis. The sequenced sample consisted of blood, either unsorted or a sorted T cell fraction (not recorded which). This chain links TRBV10-3 with TRBJ2-1, with D maybe TRBD1 (6 bases). The CDR3 protein is CAISAHRDVGGYGEQFF. In nucleotides, the CDR3 is TGTGCCATCAGTGCACACAGGGACGTAGGTGGGTACGGTGAGCAGTTCTTC.